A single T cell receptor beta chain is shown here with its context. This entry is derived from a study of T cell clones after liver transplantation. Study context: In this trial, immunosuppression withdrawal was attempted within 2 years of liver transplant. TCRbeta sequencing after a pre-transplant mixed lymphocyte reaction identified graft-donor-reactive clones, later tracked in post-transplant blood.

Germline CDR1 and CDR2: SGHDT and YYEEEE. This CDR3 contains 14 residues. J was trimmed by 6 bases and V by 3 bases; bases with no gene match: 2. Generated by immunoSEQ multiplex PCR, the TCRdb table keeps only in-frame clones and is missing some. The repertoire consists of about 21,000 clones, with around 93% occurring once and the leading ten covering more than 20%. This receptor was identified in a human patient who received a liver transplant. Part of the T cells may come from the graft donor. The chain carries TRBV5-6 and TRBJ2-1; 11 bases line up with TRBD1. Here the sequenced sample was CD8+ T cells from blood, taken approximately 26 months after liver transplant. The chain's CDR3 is CASSYGTGGNEQFF. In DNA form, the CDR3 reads TGTGCCAGCAGCTATGGGACAGGGGGCAATGAGCAGTTCTTC.